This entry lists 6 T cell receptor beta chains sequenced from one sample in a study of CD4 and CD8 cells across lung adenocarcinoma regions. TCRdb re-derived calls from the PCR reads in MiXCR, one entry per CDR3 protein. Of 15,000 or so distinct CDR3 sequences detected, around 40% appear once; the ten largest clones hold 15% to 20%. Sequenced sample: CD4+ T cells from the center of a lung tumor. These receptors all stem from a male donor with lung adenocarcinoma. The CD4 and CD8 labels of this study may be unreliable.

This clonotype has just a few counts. Here the CDR3 DNA reads TGTGCCACCAGCCCGCGCGGGAGCTCCTACGAGCAGTACTTC. It encodes CATSPRGSSYEQYF. J is TRBJ2-7 and V is TRBV15; 7 bases are a match to TRBD2. Germline CDR1 is LNHNV and CDR2 is YYDKDF (reference sequence). J was trimmed by 0 bases and V by 5 bases; bases with no gene match: 4. This CDR3 is 14 amino acids long. The full variable domain, completed using reference TRBV15 and TRBJ2-7, is DAMVIQNPRYQVTQFGKPVTLSCSQTLNHNVMYWYQQKSSQAPKLLFHYYDKDFNNEADTPDNFQSRRPNTSFCFLDIRSPGLGDTAMYLCATSPRGSSYEQYFGPGTRLTVT.

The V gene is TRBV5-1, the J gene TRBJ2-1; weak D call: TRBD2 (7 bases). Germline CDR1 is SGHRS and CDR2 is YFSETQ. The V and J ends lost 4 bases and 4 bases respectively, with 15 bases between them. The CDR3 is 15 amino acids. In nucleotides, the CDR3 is TGCGCCAGCAGCACGGGGGGCAGCCAGTACAATGAGCAGTTCTTC. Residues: CASSTGGSQYNEQFF.

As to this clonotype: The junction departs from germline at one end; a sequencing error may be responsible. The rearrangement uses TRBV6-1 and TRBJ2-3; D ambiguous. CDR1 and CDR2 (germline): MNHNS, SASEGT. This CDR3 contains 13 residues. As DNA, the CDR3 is TGTGCCCGCAAGGCAGTGAGCAGAGATGCGCAGTTCTTT. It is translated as CARKAVSRDAQFF.

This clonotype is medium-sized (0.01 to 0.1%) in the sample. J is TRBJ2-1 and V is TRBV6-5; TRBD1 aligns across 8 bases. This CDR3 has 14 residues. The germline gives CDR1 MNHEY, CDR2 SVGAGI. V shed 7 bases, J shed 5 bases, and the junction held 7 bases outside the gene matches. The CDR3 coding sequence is TGTGCCAGCACCCGGGGACAGGTAAACAATGAGCAGTTCTTC. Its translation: CASTRGQVNNEQFF.

CDR3 in amino acids: CASSLRQGGSDTQYF. The CDR3 region has the DNA TGTGCCAGCAGCCTCCGACAGGGAGGGTCAGATACGCAGTATTTT. This chain links TRBV6-1 with TRBJ2-3; D is perhaps TRBD1 or TRBD2 (7 bases each). V was pared by 6 bases and J by 4 bases, with 17 bases between. From germline, CDR1 is MNHNS and CDR2 SASEGT. The CDR3 is 15 amino acids.

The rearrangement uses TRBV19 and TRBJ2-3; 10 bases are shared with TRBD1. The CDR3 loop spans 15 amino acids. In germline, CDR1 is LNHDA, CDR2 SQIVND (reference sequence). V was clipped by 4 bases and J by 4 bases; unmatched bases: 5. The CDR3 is CASSRGQGFADTQYF. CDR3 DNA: TGTGCCAGTAGTAGGGGACAGGGGTTCGCAGATACGCAGTATTTT.